A single sample is the source of the 24 T cell receptor beta chains below, sequenced in a study of shared clonotypes between healthy human individuals. Cells designated naive CD8 were CD45RO-negative and were positively selected for CCR7, with terminally differentiated effector memory CD45RA+ cells excluded. Generated by immunoSEQ multiplex PCR, the TCRdb table keeps only in-frame clones and is missing some. This table holds roughly 570,000 clones, about 98% found once. Sequencing was performed on naive CD8+ T cells sorted from blood. The receptors originated from a man between 25 and 39 years old in good health.

The J gene is TRBJ2-1, the V gene TRBV15, with 8 bases fitting TRBD2. The CDR3 is 15 residues long. V shed 1 base and J 9 bases; nucleotides not matched to a gene: 8. Germline loops: CDR1 LNHNV, CDR2 YYDKDF (reference sequence). The CDR3 DNA follows: TGTGCCACCAGCAGAGTTTCGGGAGGGCCTACTGAGCAGTTCTTC. Translation: CATSRVSGGPTEQFF.

This chain uses TRBV29-1 with TRBJ2-7, with TRBD1 as a possible D gene (6 bases). CDR3 length equals 12 residues. V gave up 2 bases and J gave up 6 bases, with 11 bases separating them. Looked up from germline, CDR1 is SQVTM and CDR2 is ANQGSEA. The CDR3 DNA reads as TGCAGCGTTGAAAAACAGGGTTCCGAGCAGTACTTC. It yields the protein CSVEKQGSEQYF.

V gene TRBV5-4 combines with J gene TRBJ2-7, with TRBD1 as a possible D gene (6 bases). Trimming removed 0 bases from V and 2 bases from J, with 15 bases in between. The CDR3 is 16 amino acids. Germline assignment: CDR1 SGHNT and CDR2 YYREEE (reference sequence). The DNA of the CDR3 is TGTGCCAGCAGCTTGGTGGGCAGGGGCCTACCCTACGAGCAGTACTTC. Amino acids: CASSLVGRGLPYEQYF.

The V gene is TRBV9, the J gene TRBJ2-1; no firm D call. The CDR3 extends over 11 amino acids. Trimming removed 10 bases at V and 4 bases at J, with 9 bases between. Per germline, CDR1 SGDLS and CDR2 YYNGEE. The CDR3 loop reads CAGDTYNEQFF. The CDR3 DNA reads as TGTGCCGGAGACACGTACAATGAGCAGTTCTTC.

With respect to this clone: Other DNA sequences in the sample encode the same CDR3. The chain joins TRBV27 to TRBJ2-2; the D is unclear. The CDR3 totals 13 residues. The germline V gene encodes CDR1 MNHEY and CDR2 SMNVEV (reference sequence). V gave up 5 bases and J gave up 0 bases, with 4 bases separating them. The CDR3 DNA is TGTGCCAGCAGTCCTGCGAACACCGGGGAGCTGTTTTTT. Translating it yields CASSPANTGELFF.

The chain combines TRBV18 with TRBJ2-7, with a tentative D call TRBD2 (7 bases). This CDR3 has 15 amino acids. From germline, CDR1 is KGHSH and CDR2 LQKENI. The germline V and J ends were trimmed by 1 base and 2 bases, with 12 bases remaining between them. CDR3 in amino acids: CASSPQGGGPYEQYF. CDR3 nucleotides: TGTGCCAGCTCACCACAGGGCGGGGGCCCCTACGAGCAGTACTTC.

The J gene is TRBJ2-1, the V gene TRBV7-9; TRBD2 matches at 10 bases. Germline V gene sequence: CDR1 SEHNR, CDR2 FQNEAQ (reference sequence). CDR3 length: 15 residues. Unmatched junction bases numbered 8, after V lost 4 bases and J lost 8 bases. CDR3 nucleotide sequence: TGTGCCAGCAGCTCGCTAGCGGGAGTAGGGGATGAGCAGTTCTTC. Encoded protein: CASSSLAGVGDEQFF.

V gene TRBV29-1 combines with J gene TRBJ1-2; TRBD1 is a possible D gene (5 bases). V was pared by 6 bases and J by 4 bases, with 18 bases between. The CDR3 runs to 14 residues. Germline CDR1 SQVTM, CDR2 ANQGSEA. The CDR3, as DNA: TGCAGCGTCCTACCCGCCGGGGCGCCCTATGGCTACACCTTC. It translates to CSVLPAGAPYGYTF.

The chain joins TRBV19 to TRBJ1-1; D gene ambiguous. The germline gives CDR1 LNHDA, CDR2 SQIVND (reference sequence). The CDR3 consists of 12 residues. V lost 3 bases, J lost 5 bases, and 7 bases lay in between. In nucleotides, the CDR3 is TGTGCCAGTAGTATCCTTGGGACTGAAGCTTTCTTT. This translates into CASSILGTEAFF.

This sequence joins TRBV7-6 and TRBJ2-7, with 7 positions matching TRBD1. After removal of 5 bases from V and 0 bases from J, the junction contained 13 bases not matched to a gene. This CDR3 contains 17 residues. CDR1 is SGHVS and CDR2 is FNYEAQ in the germline V gene. CDR3 in amino acids: CASSLTLSGTASYEQYF. In DNA, the CDR3 is TGTGCCAGCAGCCTTACCCTCTCCGGGACAGCCTCCTACGAGCAGTACTTC.

CDR3: CASSLGNYGYTF. The CDR3 nucleotides read TGTGCCAGCAGTTTGGGTAACTATGGCTACACCTTC. This sequence joins TRBV27 and TRBJ1-2; the D is unclear. In germline, CDR1 is MNHEY, CDR2 SMNVEV (reference sequence). The CDR3 spans 12 residues. Deletions cut 3 bases from V and 1 base from J, with 3 bases between.

DNA for the CDR3: TGTGCCAGCAGCCTGACGGAGCGGCCTGAGCAGTTCTTC. Its protein product is CASSLTERPEQFF. This chain links TRBV11-2 with TRBJ2-1; perhaps TRBD2 as D (5 bases). The germline gives CDR1 SGHAT, CDR2 FQNNGV. Trimming left V 5 bases short and J 9 bases short, with 14 bases between. This CDR3 spans 13 amino acids.

This sequence joins TRBV6-5 and TRBJ1-1, with D tentatively TRBD1 (5 bases). The CDR3 sequence is 14 residues long. Germline loops: CDR1 MNHEY, CDR2 SVGAGI. Deletions cut 10 bases from V and 3 bases from J, with 18 bases between. CDR3 coding DNA: TGTGCCACTTTCCCAGGGCACAGTTACACTGAAGCTTTCTTT. Residues: CATFPGHSYTEAFF.

This chain connects TRBV7-8 to TRBJ2-4; D ambiguous. The CDR3 loop spans 16 amino acids. Trimming removed 0 bases at V and 8 bases at J, with 17 bases between. Per germline, CDR1 SGHVS and CDR2 FQNEAQ. The CDR3 reads CASSLAPLGLFDIQYF. CDR3 coding DNA: TGTGCCAGCAGCTTAGCACCTTTGGGTTTATTTGACATTCAGTACTTC.

The gene calls are TRBV21-1 and TRBJ2-6; the listed D gene, TRBD1, was not tested against the DNA. TRBV21-1 is designated a pseudogene. The CDR3 is made up of 21 amino acids. For the CDR3, the DNA is TGTGCCAGCAGCAAAGCGCTCGGCAGGGAAATTTTTAGTTCTGGGGCCAACGTCCTGACTTTC. Residues: CASSKALGREIFSSGANVLTF.

CDR3 nucleotide sequence: TGCGCCAGTGGGGACAGGCACAGCTCTGGGGCCAACGTCCTGACTTTC. Its translation: CASGDRHSSGANVLTF. The rearrangement uses TRBV10-2 and TRBJ2-6; 8 bases agree with TRBD1. The CDR3 has 16 residues. V lost 9 bases and J lost 0; bases outside the gene matches: 7. Germline values: CDR1 WSHSY, CDR2 SAAADI.

This clone was seen a single time. This sequence joins TRBV28 and TRBJ1-5; 7 positions match TRBD1. The germline V gene has CDR1 MDHEN and CDR2 SYDVKM. Trimming cost V 3 bases and J 6 bases; bases outside gene matches: 14. This CDR3 comprises 17 residues. CDR3 DNA: TGTGCCAGCAGTTTTAACCATCAGGGGGGGCATAGTCAGCCCCAGCATTTT. Residues: CASSFNHQGGHSQPQHF.

The genes are TRBV27 and TRBJ2-1; 8 bases line up with TRBD2. This CDR3 comprises 14 residues. The V and J ends lost 6 bases and 5 bases, in that order; junction bases with no gene match: 6. Germline V lookup: CDR1 MNHEY, CDR2 SMNVEV (reference sequence). In DNA form, the CDR3 reads TGTGCCAGCAGGCCGTCACTAGCGGACAATGAGCAGTTCTTC. Amino acids: CASRPSLADNEQFF.

CDR3: CASSLGFSYEQYF. CDR3 in DNA: TGTGCCAGCAGCTTAGGATTTTCCTACGAGCAGTACTTC. The V call is TRBV11-2, the J call TRBJ2-7; D unresolved. The CDR3 runs to 13 residues. V lost 1 base and J 1 base, leaving 5 bases between the germline ends. CDR1 and CDR2 from the germline V gene are SGHAT and FQNNGV. The full variable domain, rest sourced from reference TRBV11-2 and TRBJ2-7, is EAGVAQSPRYKIIEKRQSVAFWCNPISGHATLYWYQQILGQGPKLLIQFQNNGVVDDSQLPKDRFSAERLKGVDSTLKIQPAKLEDSAVYLCASSLGFSYEQYFGPGTRLTVT.

Concerning this clone itself: The sample carries other DNA sequences with the same CDR3. J is TRBJ1-2 and V is TRBV27; TRBD1 might be the D (5 bases). CDR3 length equals 14 residues. Trimming removed 0 bases at V and 3 bases at J, with 8 bases between. Germline assignment: CDR1 MNHEY and CDR2 SMNVEV (reference sequence). CDR3 coding DNA: TGTGCCAGCAGTTTATCCGCAGGGCACTATGGCTACACCTTC. Translated: CASSLSAGHYGYTF.

The V call is TRBV11-2, the J call TRBJ2-7; D possibly corresponds to TRBD2 (5 bases). The germline V and J ends were trimmed by 1 base and 0 bases, with 10 bases remaining between them. The CDR3 is 15 residues long. Germline V gene data show CDR1 as SGHAT and CDR2 as FQNNGV. CDR3 region: CASSLGAGNSYEQYF. The DNA of the CDR3 is TGTGCCAGCAGCTTAGGTGCGGGTAACTCCTACGAGCAGTACTTC.

This clone was observed a single time. The CDR3 nucleotides read TGTGCCAGCAGCTCCCTCTTTTCGCGCGACGATGCCTACGAGCAGTACTTC. Its protein product is CASSSLFSRDDAYEQYF. The chain links TRBV14 to TRBJ2-7; no firm D call. The germline V gene encodes CDR1 SGHDN and CDR2 FVKESK. Trimming pared 5 bases from V and 2 bases from J, leaving 22 bases between. This CDR3 has 17 residues.

This chain joins TRBV5-6 and TRBJ2-1; D is ambiguous. Germline assignment: CDR1 SGHDT and CDR2 YYEEEE. Between the trimmed V and J ends, which lost 0 bases and 10 bases, there was a span of 11 bases. The CDR3 extends over 13 amino acids. Here the CDR3 DNA reads TGTGCCAGCAGCTTGGGCGGCATCGGGGAGCAGTTCTTC. It yields the protein CASSLGGIGEQFF.

The gene calls are TRBV7-9 and TRBJ2-3; D may match TRBD1 or TRBD2 (5 bases each). V was trimmed by 1 base and J by 4 bases, leaving 15 bases between them. The CDR3 covers 16 residues. Germline V lookup: CDR1 SEHNR, CDR2 FQNEAQ (reference sequence). DNA of the CDR3: TGTGCCAGCAGCTTAGGAGGGGCGTCGGAGGCAGATACGCAGTATTTT. It codes for CASSLGGASEADTQYF.